This T cell receptor (beta chain) was identified in a study of regulatory T cells in long-lasting Graves disease. Noted time point: persistent/refractory GD, antithyroid drugs over 5 years with positive TRAb. PBMCs provided the RNA from which the TCR library was made. The authors built TCR beta libraries using iRepertoire HTBI primers and Arm-PCR of CDR3 regions. MiXCR, run by TCRdb on the multiplex PCR reads, gives a single entry per CDR3 protein. This sample has about 660,000 distinct CDR3 sequences, with 25% to 30% found just once. Worth noting for this clonotype: An end of the junction differs from the germline gene, which may be a read error.

Sample: peripheral blood mononuclear cells (PBMCs), taken when the disease was refractory, from a patient treated with antithyroid drugs. The source of this sequence is a female donor with Graves disease.

The CDR3 nucleotides read TGTGCCAGCAACTTGGGACAGTCGACCTCCTACGAGCAGTACTTC. The encoded protein is CASNLGQSTSYEQYF. The chain uses TRBV5-5 and TRBJ2-7; 7 bases are shared with TRBD1. Looked up from germline, CDR1 is SGHKS and CDR2 is YYEKEE (reference sequence). CDR3 length: 15 residues.